These 17 T cell receptor beta chains share one sample of origin, sequenced in a study of human T cells and chemical hapten exposure. Sample time point: patch test 2, 6 weeks after DPC sensitization. Treatment: therapeutic diphenylcyclopropenone sensitization with weekly scalp DPC. One entry per CDR3 protein results from TCRdb running MiXCR on the RACE reads. Of some 45,000 distinct CDR3 sequences detected, just under 9% appear once; the ten largest clones hold approximately 16%. The sample in question was whole blood, obtained in connection with sensitization to the hapten diphenylcyclopropenone (DPC). Receptors originate from a woman in her 40s with alopecia areata. Some clones in this sample may be carry-over from other donors' samples.

Many counts were recorded for this clonotype. The chain couples TRBV6-4 to TRBJ2-2; tentative D call: TRBD2 (5 bases). The CDR3 contains 14 residues. Trimming removed 0 bases at V and 3 bases at J, with 5 bases between. Germline-derived CDR1 and CDR2 are MRHNA and SNTAGT. This CDR3 is CASSDSGDTGELFF. The CDR3 bases are TGTGCCAGCAGTGACTCCGGGGACACCGGGGAGCTGTTTTTT.

This clonotype has a count of ten or more. This chain connects TRBV11-2 to TRBJ2-1; a weak D match, TRBD1 (6 bases). The CDR3 runs to 15 residues. Germline V gene data show CDR1 as SGHAT and CDR2 as FQNNGV. The ends were cut back, 6 bases at V and 1 base at J, with 13 bases in the middle. For the CDR3, the DNA is TGTGCCAGCAGTCAGGAAGGGGGTTCCTACAATGAGCAGTTCTTC. Protein sequence: CASSQEGGSYNEQFF.

This clonotype turned up a few times. The V call is TRBV6-1, the J call TRBJ1-5; no reliable D call. Deletions cut 6 bases from V and 0 bases from J, with 6 bases between. Germline values: CDR1 MNHNS, CDR2 SASEGT. This CDR3 region has 13 residues. CDR3 amino acids: CASRRDSNQPQHF. As DNA, the CDR3 is TGTGCCAGCAGACGAGATAGCAATCAGCCCCAGCATTTT.

The gene calls are TRBV11-1 and TRBJ2-1; 12 bases line up with TRBD2. The J segment lost 7 bases and the V segment lost 3 bases, leaving 13 bases of the junction unmatched. The CDR3 covers 18 residues. CDR1 is SGHAT and CDR2 is FQDESV in the germline V gene (reference sequence). DNA of the CDR3: TGTGCCAGCAGCTTCACTTTTCCGACTAGCGGGGGCGAGAATGAGCAGTTCTTC. This translates into CASSFTFPTSGGENEQFF.

Ten or more counts support this clonotype. The V call is TRBV7-8, the J call TRBJ2-1; possibly TRBD2 for D (7 bases). The CDR3 has 18 residues. Looked up from germline, CDR1 is SGHVS and CDR2 is FQNEAQ. V was shortened by 5 bases and J by 9 bases, with 29 bases between the two germline ends. The CDR3 bases are TGTGCCAGCAGCCACCGACTAGCTAGGGGGGGAAGTTTGACTGAGCAGTTCTTC. Its translation: CASSHRLARGGSLTEQFF.

This clonotype came up many times. The genes are TRBV5-4 and TRBJ2-3, with 7 nucleotides matching TRBD2. Per the germline V gene, CDR1 is SGHNT and CDR2 is YYREEE (reference sequence). This CDR3 is built from 15 residues. Trimming took 0 bases from V and 2 from J; bases not matched to a gene: 3. The CDR3 region has the DNA TGTGCCAGCAGCTTGGGAGCGGGACTCACAGATACGCAGTATTTT. This translates into CASSLGAGLTDTQYF.

The V and J genes are TRBV19 and TRBJ2-2, with 9 bases lining up with TRBD2. The CDR3 consists of 15 residues. The J segment lost 3 bases and the V segment lost 7 bases, leaving 6 bases of the junction unmatched. The germline V gene has CDR1 LNHDA and CDR2 SQIVND (reference sequence). The CDR3 DNA sequence: TGTGCCAGTACCTCACTAGCGGGCGACACCGGGGAGCTGTTTTTT. Translated: CASTSLAGDTGELFF.

This clonotype showed up just a few times. The V and J genes are TRBV19 and TRBJ1-2; the D is unclear. Deletions cut 4 bases from V and 7 bases from J, with 19 bases between. Germline CDR1 reads LNHDA; CDR2 reads SQIVND (reference sequence). The CDR3 totals 15 residues. The CDR3 loop is CASSTTPITESGYTF. For the CDR3, the DNA is TGTGCCAGTAGTACCACACCAATAACGGAGAGTGGCTACACCTTC.

This clonotype was counted ten times or more. V and J are TRBV7-3 and TRBJ2-1, with D possibly TRBD2 on 6 matching bases. This CDR3 has 14 residues. The V gene lost 5 bases and the J gene lost 10 bases, with 18 bases spanning the gap. Germline assignment: CDR1 SGHTA and CDR2 FQGTGA. CDR3 bases: TGTGCCAGCAGCGCCGCTGGGGGGACTGGAGAGCAGTTCTTC. This codes for CASSAAGGTGEQFF.

This clonotype was found many times. The chain links TRBV7-9 to TRBJ2-5; the D gene is possibly TRBD1 (6 bases). The germline gives CDR1 SEHNR, CDR2 FQNEAQ (reference sequence). V was pared by 8 bases and J by 5 bases, with 21 bases between. The CDR3 is 15 amino acids. CDR3 in amino acids: CASARGTGSVETQYF. The CDR3 DNA follows: TGTGCCAGCGCCAGGGGAACAGGTTCTGTGGAGACCCAGTACTTC.

This clonotype was detected ten times or more. J is TRBJ1-6 and V is TRBV4-1; D is unresolved. The CDR3 loop spans 15 amino acids. The germline V gene has CDR1 MGHRA and CDR2 YSYEKL. Trimming shortened V by 1 base and J by 12 bases, and 16 bases separated the two germline ends. This CDR3 is CASSQAQDAGLPLHF. Written as DNA, the CDR3 is TGCGCCAGCAGCCAAGCGCAGGACGCCGGTCTACCCCTCCACTTT.

This chain links TRBV7-9 with TRBJ1-1, with unresolved D. This CDR3 has 13 amino acids. Looked up from germline, CDR1 is SEHNR and CDR2 is FQNEAQ (reference sequence). V dropped 5 bases and J dropped 7 bases, with 14 bases sitting between them. This CDR3 is CASSISTTIEAFF. As DNA, the CDR3 is TGTGCCAGCAGCATCTCTACGACCATTGAAGCTTTCTTT. Using reference TRBV7-9 and TRBJ1-1 for the parts outside the CDR3, the full variable domain is DTGVSQNPRHKITKRGQNVTFRCDPISEHNRLYWYRQTLGQGPEFLTYFQNEAQLEKSRLLSDRFSAERPKGSFSTLEIQRTEQGDSAMYLCASSISTTIEAFFGQGTRLTVV.

This clonotype was found many times. The chain has TRBV29-1 and TRBJ2-1; TRBD2 might be the D (5 bases). Trimming cost V 3 bases and J 2 bases, with 11 bases left between them. Germline V gives CDR1 SQVTM, CDR2 ANQGSEA. The CDR3 is made up of 14 amino acids. CDR3 region: CSVDHPGTYNEQFF. For the CDR3, the DNA is TGCAGCGTTGACCACCCGGGGACCTACAATGAGCAGTTCTTC.

This clonotype was detected ten times or more. In DNA, the CDR3 is TGCACCTTCCGGCCCCCCGGCGGGGAGACCCAGTACTTC. The encoded protein is CTFRPPGGETQYF. The chain links TRBV29-1 to TRBJ2-5; the D gene is possibly TRBD2 (5 bases). The CDR3 is 13 residues long. Germline values: CDR1 SQVTM, CDR2 ANQGSEA.

Ten or more counts support this clonotype. This chain connects TRBV12-3 or TRBV12-4 to TRBJ2-7, with 8 nucleotides matching TRBD2. This CDR3 has 15 residues. Trimming took 6 bases from V and 2 from J; bases not matched to a gene: 9. This chain's CDR3 is CASRSRAGGAYEQYF. CDR3 nucleotides: TGTGCCAGCAGATCCAGAGCCGGGGGGGCCTACGAGCAGTACTTC.

This clonotype showed up just a few times. The rearrangement links TRBV20-1 to TRBJ1-2; no clear D gene. The length of the CDR3 is 16 residues. Trimming removed 3 bases at V and 2 bases at J, with 19 bases between. Germline V lookup: CDR1 DFQATT, CDR2 SNEGSKA (reference sequence). The CDR3 is CSARAYSSRLNYGYTF. In nucleotides, the CDR3 is TGCAGTGCTAGGGCGTATTCAAGTCGGTTAAACTATGGCTACACCTTC.

The table lists this clonotype with many counts. The chain recombines TRBV5-1 with TRBJ2-7; D is unclear. The CDR3 has 14 amino acids. V gave up 0 bases and J gave up 0 bases, with 7 bases separating them. The germline V gene has CDR1 SGHRS and CDR2 YFSETQ. CDR3 residues: CASSLVTNSYEQYF. The CDR3 DNA reads as TGCGCCAGCAGCTTGGTGACAAACTCCTACGAGCAGTACTTC. Together with reference TRBV5-1 and TRBJ2-7, the CDR3 gives the full variable domain: KAGVTQTPRYLIKTRGQQVTLSCSPISGHRSVSWYQQTPGQGLQFLFEYFSETQRNKGNFPGRFSGRQFSNSRSEMNVSTLELGDSALYLCASSLVTNSYEQYFGPGTRLTVT.